This record looks at one T cell receptor beta chain sequence and its context. Produced via immunoSEQ multiplex PCR; TCRdb's table is partial and in-frame only. Of 150,000 to 200,000 clones in the sample, around 88% were seen once. The data derive from a study of control samples from healthy donors and cancer patients. Germline values: CDR1 SQVTM, CDR2 ANQGSEA. V lost 2 bases, J lost 0 bases, and 16 bases lay in between. The CDR3 runs to 16 residues. The V call is TRBV29-1, the J call TRBJ1-2; weak D call: TRBD1 (5 bases). Sequencing was done on a sample of blood. The receptor was derived from a young woman in good health. The DNA for the CDR3 is TGCAGCGTTGAACAGGGTGACGGAAGAGCTAACTATGGCTACACCTTC. Translated, it gives CSVEQGDGRANYGYTF.